The rows below give T cell receptor beta chains drawn from one sample of a study of shared clonotypes between healthy human individuals. TCRdb's table, derived via immunoSEQ multiplex PCR, lists solely in-frame clones and lacks some. The sample shows about 2 million clones, roughly 94% of them seen only once. The sequenced sample consisted of naive CD4+ T cells sorted from blood. The receptors come from a man aged 18 to 30 in good health. Both conserved end residues are part of each CDR3. Fields, in order: J gene, V gene, clone size, CDR3 protein. A row's size may be missing; if present it is once, few, many or a size class.

j_call: TRBJ2-3
v_call: TRBV5-1
clone_size: .
cdr3_aa: CASTVGEPTDTQYF

j_call: TRBJ2-7
v_call: TRBV5-4
clone_size: .
cdr3_aa: CASTSTGGAYEQYF

j_call: TRBJ1-2
v_call: TRBV7-2
clone_size: .
cdr3_aa: CASSPGQPGNGYTF

j_call: TRBJ2-2
v_call: TRBV6-1
clone_size: .
cdr3_aa: CASRSGTGNTGELFF

j_call: TRBJ1-1
v_call: TRBV5-1
clone_size: .
cdr3_aa: CASSSTGTLNTEAFF

j_call: TRBJ2-7
v_call: TRBV19
clone_size: .
cdr3_aa: CASSLRQGPYEQYF

j_call: TRBJ1-2
v_call: TRBV7-9
clone_size: once
cdr3_aa: CASSLSGSSGYTF

j_call: TRBJ1-2
v_call: TRBV19
clone_size: .
cdr3_aa: CASSFAGSSLNYGYTF

j_call: TRBJ2-5
v_call: TRBV5-4
clone_size: .
cdr3_aa: CASSLRGQTGKETQYF

j_call: TRBJ2-1
v_call: TRBV30
clone_size: .
cdr3_aa: CAWSVQGQEQFF

j_call: TRBJ1-2
v_call: TRBV6-6
clone_size: .
cdr3_aa: CASGQGYGYTF

j_call: TRBJ2-2
v_call: TRBV29-1
clone_size: .
cdr3_aa: CSAESGSRTGELFF

j_call: TRBJ2-5
v_call: TRBV9
clone_size: .
cdr3_aa: CASSVATRGPHQETQYF

j_call: TRBJ2-3
v_call: TRBV29-1
clone_size: .
cdr3_aa: CSVEVGASGSTDTQYF

j_call: TRBJ2-7
v_call: TRBV30
clone_size: .
cdr3_aa: CAWSVSHEQYF

j_call: TRBJ2-7
v_call: TRBV10-3
clone_size: .
cdr3_aa: CAISEWQGQEQYF

j_call: TRBJ2-1
v_call: TRBV6-5
clone_size: .
cdr3_aa: CASSYSGLAGYNEQFF

j_call: TRBJ2-6
v_call: TRBV10-3
clone_size: .
cdr3_aa: CAISESWTGANVLTF

j_call: TRBJ2-7
v_call: TRBV13
clone_size: .
cdr3_aa: CASSTRTSGRPGYEQYF

j_call: TRBJ2-5
v_call: TRBV6-5
clone_size: .
cdr3_aa: CASSYSVGGGETQYF

j_call: TRBJ2-5
v_call: TRBV7-9
clone_size: .
cdr3_aa: CASSLEGSSSETQYF

j_call: TRBJ2-1
v_call: TRBV2
clone_size: .
cdr3_aa: CASRAPYVNEQFF

j_call: TRBJ2-1
v_call: TRBV18
clone_size: .
cdr3_aa: CASSPEGGREQFF

j_call: TRBJ2-7
v_call: TRBV18
clone_size: .
cdr3_aa: CASSPGRINYEQYF

j_call: TRBJ1-2
v_call: TRBV4-2
clone_size: .
cdr3_aa: CASSQSTVSSGGYTF

j_call: TRBJ2-3
v_call: TRBV2
clone_size: .
cdr3_aa: CASSGGLAGSTDTQYF

j_call: TRBJ1-2
v_call: TRBV29-1
clone_size: once
cdr3_aa: CSVEIAPGPPYGYTF

j_call: TRBJ2-7
v_call: TRBV18
clone_size: once
cdr3_aa: CASSPPSRTYEQYF

j_call: TRBJ2-4
v_call: TRBV4-1
clone_size: .
cdr3_aa: CASSQGVAFGAKNIQYF

j_call: TRBJ2-5
v_call: TRBV5-1
clone_size: .
cdr3_aa: CASSLGQAQETQYF

j_call: TRBJ2-7
v_call: TRBV6-6
clone_size: once
cdr3_aa: CASGKGYGEQYF

j_call: TRBJ2-7
v_call: TRBV5-1
clone_size: .
cdr3_aa: CASSLGGGGPSSYEQYF

j_call: TRBJ2-2
v_call: TRBV7-6
clone_size: .
cdr3_aa: CASSLFTGGAGNTGELFF

j_call: TRBJ2-1
v_call: TRBV5-1
clone_size: .
cdr3_aa: CASSLDSGVIPYEQFF

j_call: TRBJ2-2
v_call: TRBV2
clone_size: .
cdr3_aa: CASRPGGPGELFF

j_call: TRBJ2-3
v_call: TRBV4-1
clone_size: once
cdr3_aa: CASSRRGGFGDTQYF

j_call: TRBJ2-7
v_call: TRBV5-6
clone_size: .
cdr3_aa: CASSWLAGVPYEQYF

j_call: TRBJ2-2
v_call: TRBV5-1
clone_size: .
cdr3_aa: CASSLVRNTGELFF

j_call: TRBJ1-1
v_call: TRBV5-6
clone_size: .
cdr3_aa: CASTLPPGSGGLMNTEAFF

j_call: TRBJ1-6
v_call: TRBV5-1
clone_size: .
cdr3_aa: CASSPDRGNNSPLHF

j_call: TRBJ2-7
v_call: TRBV28
clone_size: .
cdr3_aa: CASSLRRTGWTYEQYF

j_call: TRBJ2-1
v_call: TRBV6-4
clone_size: .
cdr3_aa: CASSSGDWGEQFF